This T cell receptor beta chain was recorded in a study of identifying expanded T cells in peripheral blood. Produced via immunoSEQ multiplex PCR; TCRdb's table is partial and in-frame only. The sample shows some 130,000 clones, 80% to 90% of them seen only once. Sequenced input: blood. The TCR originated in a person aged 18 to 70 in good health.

Here the CDR3 DNA reads TGCAGCGTTGATGTCCAGTCTCCCGAAGCTTTCTTT. This sequence encodes CSVDVQSPEAFF. The rearrangement links TRBV29-1 to TRBJ1-1; D remains ambiguous. The V end was cut by 3 bases, the J end by 8 bases, with 13 bases between. This CDR3 is built from 12 residues. Germline values: CDR1 SQVTM, CDR2 ANQGSEA.